The 29 T cell receptor beta chains given below trace back to one sample, sequenced in a study of immune evolution from preneoplasia to lung adenocarcinoma. The protocol was immunoSEQ multiplex PCR, while the TCRdb copy is restricted to in-frame clones and leaves out a portion. The sample shows 3,000 or so clones, approximately 79% of them seen only once. Sequenced material: FFPE invasive lung adenocarcinoma tissue. The receptors come from a person aged 55-80 years with invasive lung adenocarcinoma.

The chain carries TRBV5-6 and TRBJ1-5; D remains unclear. Looked up from germline, CDR1 is SGHDT and CDR2 is YYEEEE. The CDR3 extends over 13 amino acids. The V end was cut by 0 bases, the J end by 7 bases, with 8 bases between. In DNA form, the CDR3 reads TGTGCCAGCAGCTTGGGCGTAGGGCAGCCCCAGCATTTT. Translating gives CASSLGVGQPQHF. Full variable domain (missing parts from reference TRBV5-6 and TRBJ1-5): DAGVTQSPTHLIKTRGQQVTLRCSPKSGHDTVSWYQQALGQGPQFIFQYYEEEERQRGNFPDRFSGHQFPNYSSELNVNALLLGDSALYLCASSLGVGQPQHFGDGTRLSIL.

This clone was observed once. The chain couples TRBV18 to TRBJ2-2; 10 bases are shared with TRBD2. J gave up 2 bases and V 5 bases, and 5 bases lay outside the gene matches. The CDR3 has 16 residues. Germline CDR1 reads KGHSH; CDR2 reads LQKENI. Here the CDR3 reads CASSSLAGDNTGELFF. As DNA, the CDR3 is TGTGCCAGCTCATCCCTAGCGGGGGACAACACCGGGGAGCTGTTTTTT.

The chain has TRBV18 and TRBJ2-7, with 9 bases fitting TRBD1. After removal of 6 bases from V and 0 bases from J, the junction contained 3 bases not matched to a gene. The CDR3 has 14 residues. CDR1 and CDR2 from the germline V gene are KGHSH and LQKENI. In nucleotides, the CDR3 is TGTGCCAGCTCCGGGACAGGGAGCTCCTACGAGCAGTACTTC. This codes for CASSGTGSSYEQYF.

J is TRBJ2-3 and V is TRBV4-2, with 7 nucleotides matching TRBD2. Germline CDR1 and CDR2: LGHNA and YNFKEQ. The length of the CDR3 is 14 residues. V was pared by 7 bases and J by 1 base, with 5 bases of the junction left unmatched. CDR3 protein: CASNPGGGTDTQYF. The CDR3 DNA is TGTGCCAGCAATCCGGGAGGAGGCACAGATACGCAGTATTTT.

The chain combines TRBV5-1 with TRBJ2-5; D ambiguous. CDR1 is SGHRS, CDR2 YFSETQ, per germline. CDR3 length: 14 amino acids. Trimming cost V 0 bases and J 1 base, with 7 bases left between them. DNA of the CDR3: TGCGCCAGCAGCTTGGAAGGATCCCAAGAGACCCAGTACTTC. It is translated as CASSLEGSQETQYF.

The V and J genes are TRBV13 and TRBJ1-1; unclear D gene. Trimming stripped 7 bases from V and 0 bases from J, with 9 bases between. This CDR3 is built from 13 residues. Germline assignment: CDR1 PRHDT and CDR2 FYEKMQ (reference sequence). The CDR3 loop reads CASTTRVNTEAFF. The CDR3 DNA is TGTGCCAGCACCACTCGGGTGAACACTGAAGCTTTCTTT.

As to this clone: The junction and the germline gene differ at one end; a read error may be behind it. The chain recombines TRBV5-1 with TRBJ1-1; a weak D match, TRBD1 (5 bases). In germline, CDR1 is SGHRS, CDR2 YFSETQ. This CDR3 is 14 amino acids long. CDR3 loop: CSSSSRVGDTEAFF. As DNA, the CDR3 is TGCTCCAGCAGCTCCCGGGTGGGGGACACTGAAGCTTTCTTT.

A few counts support this clone. This chain joins TRBV29-1 and TRBJ2-3; 10 bases are shared with TRBD1. The CDR3 length is 15 residues. After removal of 2 bases from V and 3 bases from J, the junction contained 5 bases not matched to a gene. Germline lookup yields CDR1 SQVTM and CDR2 ANQGSEA. DNA for the CDR3: TGCAGCGTTGAACGCCGGGACAGGGGAACAGATACGCAGTATTTT. Translating gives CSVERRDRGTDTQYF.

The genes are TRBV27 and TRBJ2-7; D is perhaps TRBD1 (6 bases). Trimming removed 6 bases from V and 3 bases from J, with 15 bases in between. The CDR3 has 14 amino acids. Germline lookup yields CDR1 MNHEY and CDR2 SMNVEV (reference sequence). This chain's CDR3 is CASSPQGLYYEQYF. The CDR3 bases are TGTGCCAGCAGCCCTCAGGGGCTCTACTACGAGCAGTACTTC.

The chain carries TRBV19 and TRBJ1-1, with 10 nucleotides matching TRBD1. Germline CDR1 is LNHDA and CDR2 is SQIVND (reference sequence). The CDR3 has 16 amino acids. V was pared by 6 bases and J by 5 bases, with 12 bases of the junction left unmatched. CDR3 DNA sequence: TGTGCCAGTAGGTCCGGGACAGGGGATGTTGGGACTGAAGCTTTCTTT. Amino acids: CASRSGTGDVGTEAFF.

The chain employs TRBV29-1 and TRBJ2-6; D not certain. Germline loops: CDR1 SQVTM, CDR2 ANQGSEA. The CDR3 is 12 residues long. V was trimmed by 7 bases and J by 2 bases, leaving 6 bases between them. The CDR3, as DNA: TGCAGCGCGATCACTGGGGCCAACGTCCTGACTTTC. This encodes CSAITGANVLTF.

The chain recombines TRBV5-1 with TRBJ1-6; D is undetermined. The CDR3 runs 15 residues. The ends were cut back, 0 bases at V and 8 bases at J, with 12 bases in the middle. Germline V lookup: CDR1 SGHRS, CDR2 YFSETQ. CDR3 protein: CASSLEPSSDSPLHF. The CDR3 DNA follows: TGCGCCAGCAGCTTGGAACCTAGTAGTGATTCACCCCTCCACTTT.

This clone was seen a single time. Other nucleotide sequences from this sample produce the same CDR3. The chain has TRBV6-6 and TRBJ2-2, with D perhaps matching TRBD1 or TRBD2 (7 bases each). Trimming shortened V by 3 bases and J by 5 bases, and 13 bases separated the two germline ends. The CDR3 is made up of 15 amino acids. CDR1 MNHNY and CDR2 SVGAGI come from the germline V gene (reference sequence). CDR3 loop: CASSYDREGTGELFF. The CDR3 DNA sequence: TGTGCCAGCAGTTATGACAGGGAGGGAACCGGGGAGCTGTTTTTT.

The CDR3 loop is CASSQSPDSQETQYF. For the CDR3, the DNA is TGTGCCAGCAGCCAATCCCCCGACAGCCAAGAGACCCAGTACTTC. The chain combines TRBV14 with TRBJ2-5; tentative D call: TRBD1 (5 bases). CDR3 length equals 15 residues. Germline V gene data show CDR1 as SGHDN and CDR2 as FVKESK. Trimming pared 2 bases from V and 1 base from J, leaving 11 bases between.

This rearrangement joins TRBV20-1 to TRBJ2-7; 7 nucleotides agree with TRBD1. CDR1 DFQATT and CDR2 SNEGSKA come from the germline V gene (reference sequence). The CDR3 length is 11 residues. After removal of 6 bases from V and 6 bases from J, the junction contained 5 bases not matched to a gene. The CDR3 bases are TGCAGTGCCGTAAAGGGGGCCGAGCAGTACTTC. Residues: CSAVKGAEQYF.

The CDR3: CASSLIPPPPRGGQETQYF. CDR3 nucleotide sequence: TGTGCCAGCAGCTTAATCCCCCCTCCGCCGCGAGGGGGCCAAGAGACCCAGTACTTC. The genes are TRBV7-8 and TRBJ2-5, with D tentatively TRBD1 (6 bases). V gave up 2 bases and J gave up 1 base, with 23 bases separating them. CDR1 SGHVS and CDR2 FQNEAQ come from the germline V gene. The length of the CDR3 is 19 residues. Using reference TRBV7-8 and TRBJ2-5 for the parts outside the CDR3, the full variable domain is GAGVSQSPRYKVAKRGQDVALRCDPISGHVSLFWYQQALGQGPEFLTYFQNEAQLDKSGLPSDRFFAERPEGSVSTLKIQRTQQEDSAVYLCASSLIPPPPRGGQETQYFGPGTRLLVL.

This clone has only one observation. The chain has TRBV20-1 and TRBJ2-7, with 7 bases identical to TRBD2. CDR1 is DFQATT and CDR2 is SNEGSKA in the germline V gene (reference sequence). CDR3 size: 11 residues. The CDR3 region is CSPSGDYEQYF. The CDR3 DNA follows: TGCAGCCCTAGCGGAGACTACGAGCAGTACTTC.

The chain employs TRBV29-1 and TRBJ2-3; 7 positions match TRBD1. Germline V gene sequence: CDR1 SQVTM, CDR2 ANQGSEA. The junction had 7 bases not matched to a gene; V was cut back by 1 base and J by 6 bases. CDR3 length: 14 residues. The DNA for the CDR3 is TGCAGCGTTGAAGTACAGGGGCCTATGGATACGCAGTATTTT. Protein sequence: CSVEVQGPMDTQYF.

This clone was detected once. This chain links TRBV28 with TRBJ1-1; D is possibly TRBD1 (6 bases). V was pared by 6 bases and J by 4 bases, with 12 bases between. Germline V gives CDR1 MDHEN, CDR2 SYDVKM. The CDR3 covers 13 residues. In DNA, the CDR3 is TGTGCCAGCAGCGTACAGGGTGCCACTGAAGCTTTCTTT. The encoded protein is CASSVQGATEAFF. Full variable domain (remainder filled in from reference TRBV28 and TRBJ1-1): DVKVTQSSRYLVKRTGEKVFLECVQDMDHENMFWYRQDPGLGLRLIYFSYDVKMKEKGDIPEGYSVSREKKERFSLILESASTNQTSMYLCASSVQGATEAFFGQGTRLTVV.

This clone has just a few counts. This chain links TRBV6-5 with TRBJ2-3, with D uncertain. Germline CDR1 is MNHEY and CDR2 is SVGAGI. CDR3 length equals 16 residues. V lost 0 bases and J 1 base, leaving 11 bases between the germline ends. DNA for the CDR3: TGTGCCAGCAGTTACTCGATTCCCCCGGGCACAGATACGCAGTATTTT. Translated: CASSYSIPPGTDTQYF.

This clone turned up a few times. This chain uses TRBV30 with TRBJ2-3; TRBD1 agrees at 7 bases. The V gene end was trimmed by 1 base and the J gene end by 5 bases; junction bases not matched to a gene: 6. This CDR3 is built from 14 residues. Germline CDR1 is GTSNPN and CDR2 is SVGIG (reference sequence). The chain's CDR3 is CAWSGEGARDTQYF. The CDR3 nucleotides read TGTGCCTGGAGTGGCGAGGGGGCTAGAGATACGCAGTATTTT.

This sequence joins TRBV28 and TRBJ1-2; D unresolved. V gave up 3 bases and J gave up 7 bases, with 15 bases separating them. From germline, CDR1 is MDHEN and CDR2 SYDVKM. This CDR3 comprises 14 residues. The CDR3 loop is CASSFLRRGGGYTF. The CDR3 bases are TGTGCCAGCAGTTTCCTACGTAGAGGAGGTGGCTACACCTTC.

The chain combines TRBV28 with TRBJ2-1; 10 bases align to TRBD1. The CDR3 is 16 amino acids. CDR1 and CDR2 (germline): MDHEN, SYDVKM. J was trimmed by 6 bases and V by 5 bases; bases with no gene match: 10. CDR3 bases: TGTGCCAGCAGTCCCGAGACAGGGGGCGTAGGCAATGAGCAGTTCTTC. It encodes CASSPETGGVGNEQFF. The variable domain in full, completed from reference TRBV28 and TRBJ2-1, reads DVKVTQSSRYLVKRTGEKVFLECVQDMDHENMFWYRQDPGLGLRLIYFSYDVKMKEKGDIPEGYSVSREKKERFSLILESASTNQTSMYLCASSPETGGVGNEQFFGPGTRLTVL.

This clone has only one observation. The rearrangement uses TRBV4-2 and TRBJ2-4, with 10 nucleotides matching TRBD1. This CDR3 spans 16 amino acids. The V segment lost 1 base and the J segment 8 bases; nucleotides outside the gene matches: 8. Germline V gene sequence: CDR1 LGHNA, CDR2 YNFKEQ. In nucleotides, the CDR3 is TGTGCCAGCAGCCAAGGATCGACAGGGGGCTTAGACATTCAGTACTTC. Encoded protein: CASSQGSTGGLDIQYF.

The chain couples TRBV7-2 to TRBJ1-5; D unclear. Germline assignment: CDR1 SGHTA and CDR2 FQGNSA. V dropped 4 bases and J dropped 5 bases, with 9 bases sitting between them. The CDR3 is 13 residues long. CDR3 region: CASSSTNYQPQHF. The DNA of the CDR3 is TGTGCCAGCAGCTCAACGAATTATCAGCCCCAGCATTTT.

The J gene is TRBJ2-7, the V gene TRBV9; D unclear. The CDR3 is made up of 14 amino acids. The germline V and J ends were trimmed by 3 bases and 4 bases, with 14 bases remaining between them. Germline V gene sequence: CDR1 SGDLS, CDR2 YYNGEE. The CDR3 DNA follows: TGTGCCAGCAGCGCCAGCTGGAGAGTTTACGAGCAGTACTTC. Its translation: CASSASWRVYEQYF.

The chain couples TRBV4-1 to TRBJ2-5; D uncertain. V lost 1 base, J lost 4 bases, and 7 bases lay in between. Germline V gives CDR1 MGHRA, CDR2 YSYEKL. The length of the CDR3 is 13 residues. CDR3 DNA: TGCGCCAGCAGCCAAGCGGCCGGAGAGACCCAGTACTTC. Translating it yields CASSQAAGETQYF.

The chain employs TRBV15 and TRBJ1-1, with D possibly being TRBD1 (5 bases). The CDR3 loop spans 15 amino acids. Germline V gene lookup returns CDR1 LNHNV and CDR2 YYDKDF (reference sequence). Trimming shortened V by 1 base and J by 11 bases, and 20 bases separated the two germline ends. Here the CDR3 DNA reads TGTGCCACCAGCAGAGCGGGGACGGAAAGAGTTATGGCTTTCTTT. Translation gives CATSRAGTERVMAFF.

The chain carries TRBV19 and TRBJ2-7; tentatively, D is TRBD1 or TRBD2 (7 bases each). Germline loops: CDR1 LNHDA, CDR2 SQIVND (reference sequence). The CDR3 loop spans 14 amino acids. Trimming took 3 bases from V and 5 from J, leaving 14 bases between them. CDR3 nucleotides: TGTGCCAGTAGTATGCGCAGGGGGGGCGACGAGCAGTACTTC. It is translated as CASSMRRGGDEQYF.